The present entry profiles one T cell receptor beta chain with its context. What this receptor recognizes is not known. Base-call qualities are not available, and no considerably larger clone is one nucleotide away. This sample is drawn from a study of blood T cell repertoires in COVID-19 (dated by TCRdb to 2018 to 2021). For the wider study: The collaborator samples originated in the United States, Italy and Spain and spanned the acute and convalescent phases of COVID-19. The material from the prospective study consisted of cDNA or gDNA derived from T cells, B-cell-depleted T cells, or PBMCs. Subjects who had been exposed to COVID-19, were actively infected with it, or had recovered from it provided the deeply sampled blood TCRbeta repertoires that made up the dataset. The repertoires were released in a freely available public database meant as a resource for research on the immune response to SARS-CoV-2. The samples were drawn from two sources: the first 160 participants of the ongoing ImmuneRACE study, and 1,000 to 1,500 subjects contributed by 6 global collaborators. Sample metadata almost always included a de-identified subject ID, COVID-19 status, age in years and sex. Where available, HLA class I and class II types were obtained from metadata supplied by the sample provider rather than from assay-based typing. General findings and caveats noted by the study authors: The amount of clinical and demographic metadata varied by source and participant and was provided uncurated.

The immunoSEQ Assay, a bias-controlled multiplex PCR, was used to amplify TCRbeta CDR3 regions from genomic DNA. In the authors' own workflow: The number of nucleated cells in each sample was estimated by amplification of reference gene primers within the assay. To quantify the absolute abundance of each unique TCRbeta CDR3 rearrangement, sequence reads were collapsed and filtered. Productive Simpson clonality was computed per sample as the square root of Simpson's diversity index over productive rearrangements. The immuneACCESS repertoire file appears here via TCRdb, limited to in-frame rearrangements. These files lack a portion of the clones; in checked studies, under half of the deficit traces to unresolved V genes, and the cause of the others is not known. The V and J calls and clone size are taken from that table; D and trimming were inferred from the DNA. This sample gives around 100,000 clones in total; 75% to 90% of them show up just once. About 1.7% of the sample rests with the top ten.

The junction shows trimming of 3 bases on V and 5 bases on J, and the gene matches do not reach 5 bases of it. Spanning cysteine to phenylalanine, the CDR3 consists of 16 amino acids. Only the CDR3 DNA is retained, 48 bases long and in frame from the first base. CDR1 and CDR2, per the germline V gene, are SNHLY and FYNNEI. Collaborating institutions collected whole blood in K2EDTA tubes following their own protocols. For TCRbeta analysis, collaborators shipped samples as frozen whole blood, isolated PBMCs, or DNA extracted from either of those sample types. The receptor was derived from a man older than 75 with acute or convalescent COVID-19. The rearranged segments are TRBV2 and TRBJ1-5, with TRBD1 identical over 12 junction bases. The sequenced sample was peripheral blood. DNA sequence: TGTGCCAGCAGTGATAGGGACAGGGGGCGCGATCAGCCCCAGCATTTT. This yields the protein CASSDRDRGRDQPQHF. Outside the CDR3, residues come from the reference TRBV2 and TRBJ1-5 proteins, so the full variable domain is: EPEVTQTPSHQVTQMGQEVILRCVPISNHLYFYWYRQILGQKVEFLVSFYNNEISEKSEIFDDQFSVERPDGSNFTLKIRSTKLEDSAMYFCASSDRDRGRDQPQHFGDGTRLSIL.